The 27 T cell receptor beta chains below all came from one sample that was sequenced in a study of T cell changes during pregnancy in multiple sclerosis. Sequencing was performed with immunoSEQ multiplex PCR; in TCRdb, only in-frame clones are kept and a portion is missing. The table has under 100,000 clones, approximately 94% seen once. Sequences were derived from peripheral blood, sampled in the third trimester of pregnancy. The receptors here all came from a female donor with multiple sclerosis, enrolled in a pregnancy study.

CDR3 protein: CASTQPQGVGDTEAFF. The DNA of the CDR3 is TGTGCCAGCACGCAACCACAGGGCGTTGGGGACACTGAAGCTTTCTTT. The chain carries TRBV11-3 and TRBJ1-1; TRBD1 might be the D (6 bases). The CDR3 runs to 16 residues. CDR1 SGHNT and CDR2 YENEEA come from the germline V gene. Between the trimmed V and J ends, which lost 7 bases and 3 bases, there was a span of 21 bases.

This clone appeared once. The rearrangement links TRBV5-6 to TRBJ2-3, with 10 bases matching TRBD2. The CDR3 spans 16 residues. V dropped 5 bases and J dropped 2; count of bases not matched to a gene: 8. Looked up from germline, CDR1 is SGHDT and CDR2 is YYEEEE. CDR3 coding DNA: TGTGCCAGCAGTGACCTAGCGGGGGCTCTCACAGATACGCAGTATTTT. This gives the protein CASSDLAGALTDTQYF.

The gene calls are TRBV5-4 and TRBJ1-2; D is undetermined. Trimming shortened V by 0 bases and J by 4 bases, and 7 bases separated the two germline ends. The CDR3 covers 13 residues. The V gene's germline CDR1 is SGHNT and CDR2 YYREEE (reference sequence). The CDR3 is CASSLGQIYGYTF. CDR3 nucleotide sequence: TGTGCCAGCAGCTTGGGTCAGATCTATGGCTACACCTTC.

The V gene is TRBV27, the J gene TRBJ1-4, with D possibly TRBD1 on 6 matching bases. V was trimmed by 6 bases and J by 2 bases, leaving 22 bases between them. The germline V gene has CDR1 MNHEY and CDR2 SMNVEV (reference sequence). This CDR3 is built from 18 residues. The CDR3 region has the DNA TGTGCCAGCAGCCGCGTTAAAGGAAAACAGGGTACTAATGAAAAACTGTTTTTT. Translating gives CASSRVKGKQGTNEKLFF.

This clone was detected once. The chain combines TRBV11-1 with TRBJ1-6; no clear D. Germline CDR1 and CDR2: SGHAT and FQDESV (reference sequence). Trimming cost V 3 bases and J 6 bases, with 9 bases left between them. The CDR3 is 14 amino acids. The CDR3 DNA reads TGTGCCAGCAGCTTTGCAGCGGGTAATTCACCCCTCCACTTT. Encoded protein: CASSFAAGNSPLHF.

This chain joins TRBV18 and TRBJ2-7, with TRBD2 matching over 8 bases. This CDR3 contains 15 residues. V shed 6 bases, J shed 2 bases, and the junction held 9 bases outside the gene matches. Germline CDR1 reads KGHSH; CDR2 reads LQKENI. The CDR3 reads CASSWGSGTAYEQYF. The CDR3 DNA follows: TGTGCCAGCTCTTGGGGTAGCGGGACCGCCTACGAGCAGTACTTC.

J is TRBJ1-1 and V is TRBV10-2; 9 positions agree with TRBD1. The CDR3 consists of 14 residues. CDR1 WSHSY and CDR2 SAAADI come from the germline V gene. The V and J ends lost 5 bases and 1 base, in that order; junction bases with no gene match: 2. In nucleotides, the CDR3 is TGCGCCAGCAGTTCGACAGGGGGGAACACTGAAGCTTTCTTT. This codes for CASSSTGGNTEAFF.

V gene TRBV4-1 combines with J gene TRBJ1-1, with unresolved D. The CDR3 has 16 amino acids. V was cut by 0 bases and J by 4 bases, with 15 bases left in between. Looked up from germline, CDR1 is MGHRA and CDR2 is YSYEKL. The CDR3: CASSQEKRVRSTEAFF. CDR3 nucleotides: TGCGCCAGCAGCCAAGAAAAGAGGGTGAGGAGCACTGAAGCTTTCTTT.

The V and J genes are TRBV5-4 and TRBJ1-5, with D tentatively TRBD1 (5 bases). V was shortened by 3 bases and J by 6 bases, with 16 bases between the two germline ends. CDR1 is SGHNT, CDR2 YYREEE, per germline (reference sequence). The CDR3 has 15 residues. The CDR3 DNA reads TGTGCCAGCAGCTCGGAGGGGATAGGGCCTCAGCCCCAGCATTTT. This codes for CASSSEGIGPQPQHF.

This clone was picked up one time. This rearrangement joins TRBV5-6 to TRBJ2-3; TRBD1 might be the D (6 bases). Looked up from germline, CDR1 is SGHDT and CDR2 is YYEEEE. V shed 2 bases and J shed 0 bases, with 13 bases lying between them. The CDR3 extends over 16 amino acids. In DNA form, the CDR3 reads TGTGCCAGCAGCTTCTGGATGGGGGCTAGCACAGATACGCAGTATTTT. Translation gives CASSFWMGASTDTQYF. Full variable domain (rest looked up from reference TRBV5-6 and TRBJ2-3): DAGVTQSPTHLIKTRGQQVTLRCSPKSGHDTVSWYQQALGQGPQFIFQYYEEEERQRGNFPDRFSGHQFPNYSSELNVNALLLGDSALYLCASSFWMGASTDTQYFGPGTRLTVL.

The chain couples TRBV19 to TRBJ1-1, with a tentative D call TRBD1 (6 bases). CDR3 size: 14 residues. V was pared by 5 bases and J by 5 bases, with 15 bases between. CDR1 is LNHDA, CDR2 SQIVND, per germline (reference sequence). CDR3: CASSPVGGPTEAFF. The CDR3 nucleotides are TGTGCCAGTAGTCCCGTGGGGGGGCCTACTGAAGCTTTCTTT.

The chain employs TRBV19 and TRBJ1-1; D is undetermined. CDR1 LNHDA and CDR2 SQIVND come from the germline V gene (reference sequence). The V gene lost 11 bases and the J gene lost 1 base, with 11 bases spanning the gap. This CDR3 comprises 12 residues. The CDR3 region has the DNA TGTGCCGCTTACGGGGAGAACACTGAAGCTTTCTTT. The encoded protein is CAAYGENTEAFF.

The chain is built from TRBV5-6 and TRBJ1-2, with 9 nucleotides matching TRBD1. Germline V lookup: CDR1 SGHDT, CDR2 YYEEEE. CDR3 length: 17 residues. Trimming at V came to 2 bases and at J to 7 bases, leaving 15 bases not matched to a gene. The CDR3 bases are TGTGCCAGCAGCTTTTTTGTACAGGGGGCGCGGTTTGGTGGCTACACCTTC. Protein product: CASSFFVQGARFGGYTF.

The chain is built from TRBV19 and TRBJ2-5; 11 bases fit TRBD1. The CDR3 is 13 residues long. Germline CDR1 LNHDA, CDR2 SQIVND (reference sequence). After removal of 6 bases from V and 4 bases from J, the junction contained 1 base not matched to a gene. The CDR3, as DNA: TGTGCCAGTAGGGACAGGGGGCGAGAGACCCAGTACTTC. This translates into CASRDRGRETQYF.

The genes are TRBV13 and TRBJ1-2; 7 nucleotides align to TRBD1. CDR3 length equals 13 residues. Looked up from germline, CDR1 is PRHDT and CDR2 is FYEKMQ (reference sequence). Unmatched junction bases numbered 8, after V lost 7 bases and J lost 6 bases. For the CDR3, the DNA is TGTGCCAGCACCGTTGACAGGGACCATGGCTACACCTTC. Its protein is CASTVDRDHGYTF.

This clone was observed once. The chain carries TRBV21-1 and TRBJ2-7; the table names TRBD2, a call not compared with the DNA. TRBV21-1 is a documented pseudogene. The CDR3 spans 17 residues. In nucleotides, the CDR3 is TGTGCCAGCAGCGCCTACCCCGGGATGGTAGAAGGGTACGAGCAGTACTTC. It yields the protein CASSAYPGMVEGYEQYF.

DNA for the CDR3: TGCAGCGTAGGAAGGACAGGGGGAGGGCAAGAGACCCAGTACTTC. Translating it yields CSVGRTGGGQETQYF. The gene calls are TRBV29-1 and TRBJ2-5; the match to TRBD1 covers 10 bases. V lost 6 bases to trimming and J lost 2 bases; unmatched junction nucleotides: 9. The germline CDR1 and CDR2 sequences are SQVTM and ANQGSEA. The CDR3 extends over 15 amino acids.

V usage is TRBV6-1 and J usage is TRBJ1-2; 9 nucleotides align to TRBD1. The CDR3 contains 17 residues. Germline V gene data show CDR1 as MNHNS and CDR2 as SASEGT. Trimming removed 1 base from V and 2 bases from J; junction bases left unmatched: 8. CDR3 protein: CASSEEGQGGTNYGYTF. The CDR3 DNA follows: TGTGCCAGCAGTGAAGAGGGACAGGGAGGTACAAACTATGGCTACACCTTC.

This clone was recorded a few times. V is TRBV5-4 and J is TRBJ1-6; D unclear. V shed 0 bases and J shed 7 bases, with 17 bases lying between them. CDR1 SGHNT and CDR2 YYREEE come from the germline V gene (reference sequence). CDR3 length: 17 amino acids. Written as DNA, the CDR3 is TGTGCCAGCAGCTTGGGTGGAGGCCGGGGTGGGAATTCACCCCTCCACTTT. Its translation: CASSLGGGRGGNSPLHF.

The chain has TRBV4-1 and TRBJ1-1; a weak D match, TRBD1 (6 bases). V was pared by 4 bases and J by 0 bases, with 12 bases between. From germline, CDR1 is MGHRA and CDR2 YSYEKL. The CDR3 runs to 15 residues. In DNA form, the CDR3 reads TGCGCCAGCAGCCCCCTACAGGGAATGAACACTGAAGCTTTCTTT. Its protein is CASSPLQGMNTEAFF.

The chain links TRBV4-1 to TRBJ2-1; the D gene is possibly TRBD2 (5 bases). V shed 0 bases and J shed 6 bases, with 6 bases lying between them. Germline V CDR1 and CDR2: MGHRA, YSYEKL. This CDR3 has 13 amino acids. CDR3 in amino acids: CASSQEEGNEQFF. DNA for the CDR3: TGCGCCAGCAGCCAAGAAGAGGGCAATGAGCAGTTCTTC.

The V gene is TRBV4-1, the J gene TRBJ1-2, with D possibly matching TRBD1 (6 bases). The V gene lost 0 bases and the J gene lost 4 bases, with 18 bases spanning the gap. Germline V gene data show CDR1 as MGHRA and CDR2 as YSYEKL. The CDR3 length is 17 residues. The CDR3 nucleotides are TGCGCCAGCAGCCAAGACTTACAGGGTGTATTGAGCTATGGCTACACCTTC. Translation gives CASSQDLQGVLSYGYTF.

The chain joins TRBV7-9 to TRBJ2-7; a possible D gene is TRBD2 (6 bases). Germline V lookup: CDR1 SEHNR, CDR2 FQNEAQ (reference sequence). Trimming took 5 bases from V and 4 from J, leaving 15 bases between them. The CDR3 is 14 amino acids. CDR3 sequence reads: CASSPGGAPYEQYF. For the CDR3, the DNA is TGTGCCAGCAGCCCCGGAGGGGCGCCGTACGAGCAGTACTTC.

The chain carries TRBV2 and TRBJ1-5; 7 bases align to TRBD1. CDR1 is SNHLY and CDR2 is FYNNEI in the germline V gene. This CDR3 spans 14 amino acids. V lost 5 bases, J lost 1 base, and 2 bases stayed unmatched. This CDR3 reads CASSTGVSNQPQHF. The CDR3 DNA reads TGTGCCAGCAGTACAGGGGTGAGCAATCAGCCCCAGCATTTT.

The V gene is TRBV11-2, the J gene TRBJ2-1; no definite D call. In germline, CDR1 is SGHAT, CDR2 FQNNGV. Between the trimmed V and J ends, which lost 1 base and 9 bases, there was a span of 4 bases. This CDR3 region has 11 residues. As DNA, the CDR3 is TGTGCCAGCAGCTTAGGTAGTGAGCAGTTCTTC. Its protein is CASSLGSEQFF.

V gene TRBV5-1 combines with J gene TRBJ1-1; 10 bases are a match to TRBD1. The CDR3 has 15 residues. Germline loops: CDR1 SGHRS, CDR2 YFSETQ. The V gene end was trimmed by 2 bases and the J gene end by 5 bases; junction bases not matched to a gene: 6. The CDR3 region has the DNA TGCGCCAGCAGCTTACCCGGGACAGGGGAAACTGAAGCTTTCTTT. This translates into CASSLPGTGETEAFF.

The V and J genes are TRBV9 and TRBJ2-1; D perhaps matches TRBD2 (7 bases). V lost 0 bases and J lost 13, with 20 bases in between. The CDR3 has 15 residues. Germline CDR1 and CDR2: SGDLS and YYNGEE. The DNA for the CDR3 is TGTGCCAGCAGCGTAGAAGAGGGGGGTGGGACTATCCAGTTCTTC. Amino acids: CASSVEEGGGTIQFF.